Listed below are T cell receptor beta chains from one sample, sequenced in a study of blood T cell repertoires in COVID-19. Assay: immunoSEQ multiplex PCR; the TCRdb copy retains only in-frame clones and omits some. The profile shows about 23,000 clones, approximately 94% of them singletons. Sequenced sample: peripheral blood. These TCRs come from a woman between 45 and 60 years old with active COVID-19. The CDR3 runs from the conserved cysteine through the conserved F or W. The D gene is left open where the match is weak. Where a row states a size, it is once, few, many or the class of an expanded clone; other rows omit it.

V gene	D gene	CDR3 length	J gene	clone size	CDR3 protein	CDR3 DNA
TRBV6-6	TRBD1	14	TRBJ2-7	-	CASSKSGGLYEQYF	TGTGCCAGCAGTAAATCAGGGGGCTTGTACGAGCAGTACTTC
TRBV4-1	TRBD1	16	TRBJ1-5	once	CASSPEGQGRNQPQHF	TGCGCCAGCAGCCCCGAGGGACAGGGAAGGAATCAGCCCCAGCATTTT
TRBV14	TRBD2	17	TRBJ2-1	-	CASSQGVVAGPYNEQFF	TGTGCCAGCAGCCAAGGAGTAGTAGCGGGGCCTTACAATGAGCAGTTCTTC
TRBV12-3/TRBV12-4	-	13	TRBJ1-1	once	CASRSTGNTEAFF	TGTGCCAGCAGGTCGACAGGGAACACTGAAGCTTTCTTT
TRBV10-1	TRBD1	14	TRBJ1-6	-	CASRRQGAGSPLHF	TGCGCCAGCAGAAGACAGGGGGCGGGATCACCCCTCCACTTT
TRBV9	-	15	TRBJ2-3	-	CASSADSTGTDTQYF	TGTGCCAGCAGCGCGGACAGTACCGGCACAGATACGCAGTATTTT
TRBV7-6	-	15	TRBJ1-1	-	CASSEMRDTVTEAFF	TGTGCCAGCAGCGAGATGAGGGACACGGTCACTGAAGCTTTCTTT
TRBV19	-	16	TRBJ1-2	-	CASGGTGDPKNYGYTF	TGTGCCAGTGGGGGAACGGGGGATCCGAAGAACTATGGCTACACCTTC
TRBV27	TRBD1	15	TRBJ2-1	-	CASSIPGQGRNEQFF	TGTGCCAGCAGTATCCCGGGACAGGGGAGGAATGAGCAGTTCTTC
TRBV2	TRBD1	13	TRBJ1-1	once	CASSVGQATEAFF	TGTGCCAGCAGTGTAGGACAGGCTACTGAAGCTTTCTTT
TRBV3-1/TRBV3-2	-	17	TRBJ2-3	-	CASSQSWGLPSTDTQYF	TGTGCCAGCAGCCAGTCATGGGGACTTCCTAGCACAGATACGCAGTATTTT
TRBV4-2	TRBD1	15	TRBJ1-2	-	CASSQPGQETYGYTF	TGTGCCAGCAGCCAACCGGGACAGGAGACCTATGGCTACACCTTC
TRBV6-5	-	15	TRBJ1-2	-	CASRSYKRNPEGYTF	TGTGCCAGCAGATCCTACAAGAGGAACCCTGAGGGCTACACCTTC
TRBV6-5	-	14	TRBJ2-7	-	CASRTRSMAYEQYF	TGTGCCAGCAGAACTAGATCGATGGCCTACGAGCAGTACTTC
TRBV7-2	TRBD2	15	TRBJ2-5	-	CASSPSGGVQETQYF	TGTGCCAGCAGCCCGAGCGGGGGGGTTCAAGAGACCCAGTACTTC
TRBV19	-	13	TRBJ1-1	once	CASGRGMNTEAFF	TGTGCCAGTGGTAGGGGCATGAACACTGAAGCTTTCTTT
TRBV5-1	-	17	TRBJ2-5	-	CASSLASLTSSQETQYF	TGCGCCAGCAGCTTGGCTAGCCTCACCTCCTCTCAAGAGACCCAGTACTTC
TRBV4-2	-	16	TRBJ1-2	-	CASSQDQSAVADGYTF	TGTGCCAGCAGCCAAGATCAAAGTGCAGTAGCCGATGGCTACACCTTC
TRBV28	-	15	TRBJ2-3	-	CASSLGTSSTDTQYF	TGTGCCAGCAGTTTAGGGACATCTAGCACAGATACGCAGTATTTT
TRBV6-5	-	15	TRBJ1-2	-	CASSYSRGIGYGYTF	TGTGCCAGCAGTTACTCGCGGGGGATTGGATATGGCTACACCTTC
TRBV13	-	12	TRBJ2-3	-	CASSSGLQAQYF	TGTGCCAGCAGCTCCGGACTACAGGCGCAGTATTTT
TRBV28	-	13	TRBJ1-6	-	CASSLSGHSPLHF	TGTGCCAGCAGTTTATCTGGGCACTCACCCCTCCACTTT
TRBV5-8	TRBD1	15	TRBJ1-1	-	CASSLGQGWDTEAFF	TGTGCCAGCAGCTTGGGACAGGGGTGGGACACTGAAGCTTTCTTT
TRBV6-6	-	13	TRBJ1-2	-	CASSLQVELGYTF	TGTGCCAGCAGTCTCCAGGTTGAGTTGGGCTACACCTTC
TRBV24-1	-	15	TRBJ2-2	-	CATSDFGRDVGELFF	TGTGCCACCAGTGATTTCGGCAGGGATGTCGGGGAGCTGTTTTTT
TRBV5-1	TRBD1	15	TRBJ2-1	-	CASSMLGQAVNEQFF	TGCGCCAGCAGTATGTTGGGACAGGCCGTCAATGAGCAGTTCTTC
TRBV2	TRBD1	15	TRBJ1-6	-	CASRTGEFKPSPLHF	TGTGCCAGCAGGACAGGGGAATTCAAACCCTCACCCCTCCACTTT
TRBV5-1	TRBD1	16	TRBJ1-1	-	CASSPGAGGFGTEAFF	TGCGCCAGCAGCCCCGGGGCAGGGGGCTTCGGCACTGAAGCTTTCTTT
TRBV4-2	TRBD2	16	TRBJ2-3	once	CASSQEGAGGTDTQYF	TGTGCCAGCAGCCAAGAAGGAGCGGGAGGCACAGATACGCAGTATTTT
TRBV28	-	12	TRBJ2-5	-	CASRAYQETQYF	TGTGCCAGCAGAGCTTACCAAGAGACCCAGTACTTC
TRBV7-8	TRBD1	17	TRBJ1-4	-	CASSLQTGGAAYEKLFF	TGTGCCAGCAGCTTACAAACAGGGGGCGCGGCGTATGAAAAACTGTTTTTT
TRBV27	-	17	TRBJ1-5	-	CASSLPARGGADQPQHF	TGTGCCAGCAGTTTACCCGCACGGGGGGGGGCGGATCAGCCCCAGCATTTT
TRBV10-3	-	15	TRBJ1-3	-	CAISEDSSSGNTIYF	TGTGCCATCAGTGAAGACTCGAGCTCTGGAAACACCATATATTTT
TRBV29-1	TRBD2	15	TRBJ2-7	-	CSVVILAGEVSEQYF	TGCAGCGTTGTGATACTAGCGGGAGAGGTATCCGAGCAGTACTTC
TRBV12-3/TRBV12-4	-	13	TRBJ1-4	-	CASRTSTNEKLFF	TGTGCCAGCAGGACATCAACTAATGAAAAACTGTTTTTT
TRBV2	TRBD1	10	TRBJ2-7	-	CASSSGGLYF	TGTGCCAGCAGCTCAGGGGGTCTTTACTTC
TRBV3-1/TRBV3-2	TRBD1	13	TRBJ1-2	-	CASSPGQSYGYTF	TGTGCCAGCAGCCCGGGACAGAGCTATGGCTACACCTTC
TRBV5-1	-	15	TRBJ1-5	-	CASSLMSGDNQPQHF	TGCGCCAGCAGCTTGATGTCAGGGGATAATCAGCCCCAGCATTTT
TRBV10-3	-	14	TRBJ2-7	-	CAISDTDSSYEQYF	TGTGCCATCAGTGACACGGACAGCTCCTACGAGCAGTACTTC
TRBV9	-	13	TRBJ2-5	-	CASSKTGLETQYF	TGTGCCAGCAGCAAAACAGGGTTAGAGACCCAGTACTTC
TRBV6-2/TRBV6-3	TRBD2	14	TRBJ2-3	-	CASSPGGDADTQYF	TGTGCCAGCAGCCCCGGGGGGGACGCAGATACGCAGTATTTT
TRBV5-4	-	14	TRBJ2-3	-	CASSDRDNLAPQYF	TGTGCCAGCAGCGACCGGGACAATTTGGCTCCGCAGTATTTT
TRBV19	TRBD1	17	TRBJ2-2	-	CASSRDRDLMNTGELFF	TGTGCCAGTAGCCGGGACAGGGACTTGATGAACACCGGGGAGCTGTTTTTT
TRBV6-4	-	15	TRBJ1-5	-	CAPPRRSGKCQPQHF	TGTGCCCCTCCCAGACGTAGCGGGAAATGTCAGCCCCAGCATTTT
TRBV5-6	-	17	TRBJ2-6	few	CASSLAGGSPGANVLTF	TGTGCCAGCAGCTTGGCAGGGGGGTCTCCTGGGGCCAACGTCCTGACTTTC
TRBV7-3	TRBD1	15	TRBJ2-5	-	CASSITGQGRETQYF	TGTGCCAGCAGCATAACGGGACAGGGGAGAGAGACCCAGTACTTC